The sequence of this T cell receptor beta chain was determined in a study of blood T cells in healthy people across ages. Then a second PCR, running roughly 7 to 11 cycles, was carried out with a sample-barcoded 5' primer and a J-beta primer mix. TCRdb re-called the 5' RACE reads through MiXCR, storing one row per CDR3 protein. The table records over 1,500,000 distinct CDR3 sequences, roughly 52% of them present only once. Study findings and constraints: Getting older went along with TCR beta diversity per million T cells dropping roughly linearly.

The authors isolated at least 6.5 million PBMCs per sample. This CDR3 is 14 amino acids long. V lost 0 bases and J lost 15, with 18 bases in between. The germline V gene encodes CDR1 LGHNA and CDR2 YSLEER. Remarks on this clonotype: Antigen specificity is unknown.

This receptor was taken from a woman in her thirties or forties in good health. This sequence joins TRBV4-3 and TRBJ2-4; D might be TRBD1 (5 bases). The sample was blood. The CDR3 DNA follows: TGCGCCAGCAGCCAAGATCGAGTAACAGGACCTTCGTACTTC. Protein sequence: CASSQDRVTGPSYF.